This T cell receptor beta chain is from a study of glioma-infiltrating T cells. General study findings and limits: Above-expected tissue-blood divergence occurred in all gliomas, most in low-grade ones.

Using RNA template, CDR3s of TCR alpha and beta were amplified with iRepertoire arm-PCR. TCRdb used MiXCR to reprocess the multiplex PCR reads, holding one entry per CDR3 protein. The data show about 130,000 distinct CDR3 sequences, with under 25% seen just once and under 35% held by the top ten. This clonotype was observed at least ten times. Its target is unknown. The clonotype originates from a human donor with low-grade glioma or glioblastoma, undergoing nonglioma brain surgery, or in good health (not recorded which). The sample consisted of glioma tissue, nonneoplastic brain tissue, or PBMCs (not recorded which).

This CDR3 reads CASSEGVYGYTF. CDR3 DNA sequence: TGTGCCAGCAGTGAGGGGGTTTATGGCTACACCTTC. This chain uses TRBV2 with TRBJ1-2; D might be TRBD1 (5 bases). The V and J ends lost 3 bases and 5 bases respectively, with 7 bases between them. The CDR3 has 12 residues. CDR1 is SNHLY and CDR2 is FYNNEI in the germline V gene.